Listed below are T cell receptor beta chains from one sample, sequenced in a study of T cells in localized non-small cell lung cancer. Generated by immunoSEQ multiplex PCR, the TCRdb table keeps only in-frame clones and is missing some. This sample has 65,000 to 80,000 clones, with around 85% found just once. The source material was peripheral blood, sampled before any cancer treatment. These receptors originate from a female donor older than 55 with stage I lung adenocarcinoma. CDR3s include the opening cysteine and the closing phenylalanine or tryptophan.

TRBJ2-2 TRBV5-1 CASSRGSGLTGELFF
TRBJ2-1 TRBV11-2 CASRLAGGDYNEQFF
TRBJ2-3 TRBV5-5 CASSLGEGRATDTQYF
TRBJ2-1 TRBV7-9 CASSFAGGPNEQFF
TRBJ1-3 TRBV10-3 CAISARPDGPSGNTIYF
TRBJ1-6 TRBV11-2 CASSLRSGVDSPLHF
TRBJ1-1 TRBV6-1 CASSGFEAGNTEAFF
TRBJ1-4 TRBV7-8 CASSLAPRDRAEKLFF
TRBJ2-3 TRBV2 CASSELVGGDPDTQYF
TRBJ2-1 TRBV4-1 CASSRPHSPRNEQFF
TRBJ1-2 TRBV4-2 CASSQRQGDDGYTF
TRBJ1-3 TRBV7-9 CASSFAASAGNTIYF
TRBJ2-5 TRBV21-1 CASSNRRVWTETQYF
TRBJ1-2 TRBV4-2 CASSQDVQGNYGYTF
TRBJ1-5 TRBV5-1 CASSFSGDSNQPQHF